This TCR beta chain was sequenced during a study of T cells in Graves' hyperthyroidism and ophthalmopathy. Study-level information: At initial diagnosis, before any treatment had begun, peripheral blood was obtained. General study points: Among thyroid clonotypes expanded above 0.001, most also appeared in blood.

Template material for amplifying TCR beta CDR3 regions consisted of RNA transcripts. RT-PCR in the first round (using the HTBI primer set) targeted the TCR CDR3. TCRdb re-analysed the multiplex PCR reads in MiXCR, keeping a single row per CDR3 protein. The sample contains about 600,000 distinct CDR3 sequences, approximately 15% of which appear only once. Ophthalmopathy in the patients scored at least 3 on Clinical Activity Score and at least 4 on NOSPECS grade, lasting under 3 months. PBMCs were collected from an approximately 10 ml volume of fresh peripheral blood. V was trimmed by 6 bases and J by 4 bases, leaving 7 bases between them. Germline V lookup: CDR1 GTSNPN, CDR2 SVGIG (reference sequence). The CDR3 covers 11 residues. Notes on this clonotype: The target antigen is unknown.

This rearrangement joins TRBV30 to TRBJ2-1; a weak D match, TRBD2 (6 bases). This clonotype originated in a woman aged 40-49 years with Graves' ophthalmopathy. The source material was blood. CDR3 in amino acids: CACSGYNEQFF. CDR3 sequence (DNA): TGTGCCTGTAGCGGATACAATGAGCAGTTCTTC.